Below, one TCR beta chain is given with its context. Its antigen is still unknown. This specimen belongs to a study of OX40 agonist ivuxolimab in advanced cancers. Turning to the study itself: The study treated patients with ivuxolimab, an agonistic anti-OX40 (CD134) antibody. Study conclusions and caveats: Relative to CD4+ cells, CD8+ T cells on average had more expanded clones. By week 6 at 0.1 to 3.0 mg/kg, blood CD4+ and CD8+ T cells had expanded clonally.

Trimming shortened V by 8 bases and J by 4 bases, and 13 bases separated the two germline ends. In germline, CDR1 is MNHEY, CDR2 SVGAGI. The CDR3 has 13 amino acids. The repertoire was sequenced with immunoSEQ multiplex PCR; TCRdb's copy has only in-frame clones and lacks some. The repertoire consists of 57,000 or so clones, with over 85% occurring once and the leading ten covering approximately 18%. The cohort excluded patients with autoimmune disease history or systemic immunosuppression. The sample consisted of CD4+ or CD8+ T cells sorted from blood, taken in a trial of the OX40 agonist ivuxolimab. The receptor comes from an adult with an advanced solid tumor such as melanoma, head and neck, liver or kidney cancer. This sequence joins TRBV6-5 and TRBJ2-3, with D tentatively TRBD2 (6 bases). The chain's CDR3 is CASRGIFPDTQYF. The CDR3 bases are TGTGCCAGCCGGGGGATATTCCCAGATACGCAGTATTTT.